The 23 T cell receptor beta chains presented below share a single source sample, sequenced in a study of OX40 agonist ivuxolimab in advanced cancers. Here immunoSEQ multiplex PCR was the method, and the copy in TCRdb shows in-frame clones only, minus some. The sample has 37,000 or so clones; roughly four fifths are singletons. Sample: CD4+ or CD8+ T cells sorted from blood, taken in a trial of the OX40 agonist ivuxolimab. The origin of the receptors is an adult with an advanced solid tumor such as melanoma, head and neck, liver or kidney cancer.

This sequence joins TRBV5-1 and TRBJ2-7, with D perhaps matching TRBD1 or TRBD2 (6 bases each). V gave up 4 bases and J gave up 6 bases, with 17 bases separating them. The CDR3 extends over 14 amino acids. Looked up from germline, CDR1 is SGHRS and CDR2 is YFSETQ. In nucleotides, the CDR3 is TGCGCCAGCAGCAAGGGGGGCGTGATCGGCGAGCAGTACTTC. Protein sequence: CASSKGGVIGEQYF.

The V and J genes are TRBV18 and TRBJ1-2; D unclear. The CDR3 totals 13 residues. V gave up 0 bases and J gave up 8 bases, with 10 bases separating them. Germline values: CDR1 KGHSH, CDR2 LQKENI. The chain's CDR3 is CASSPPGGWGYTF. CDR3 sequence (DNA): TGTGCCAGCTCACCACCTGGTGGTTGGGGCTACACCTTC.

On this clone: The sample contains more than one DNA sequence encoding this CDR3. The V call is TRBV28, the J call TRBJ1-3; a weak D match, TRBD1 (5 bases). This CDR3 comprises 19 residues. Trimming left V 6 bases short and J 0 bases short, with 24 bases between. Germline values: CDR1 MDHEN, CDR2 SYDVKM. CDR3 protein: CASRPPTEKSKSSGNTIYF. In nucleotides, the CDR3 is TGTGCCAGCAGGCCTCCGACAGAAAAATCCAAGAGCTCTGGAAACACCATATATTTT.

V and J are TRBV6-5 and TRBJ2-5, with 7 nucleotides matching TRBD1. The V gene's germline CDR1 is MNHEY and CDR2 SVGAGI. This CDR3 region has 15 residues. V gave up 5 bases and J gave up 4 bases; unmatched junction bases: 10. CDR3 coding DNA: TGTGCCAGCAGTCGACAGGGAACAGGGAGAGAGACCCAGTACTTC. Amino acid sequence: CASSRQGTGRETQYF.

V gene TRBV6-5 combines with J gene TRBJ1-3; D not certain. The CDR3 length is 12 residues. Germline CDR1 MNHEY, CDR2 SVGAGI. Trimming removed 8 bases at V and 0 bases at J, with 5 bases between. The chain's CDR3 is CASGNSGNTIYF. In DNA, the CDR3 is TGTGCCAGCGGGAACTCTGGAAACACCATATATTTT.

CDR3 in DNA: TGTGCCACCTCAATAGCGGGAGGGTCGGATACGCAGTATTTT. It yields the protein CATSIAGGSDTQYF. This chain links TRBV6-5 with TRBJ2-3; 11 nucleotides align to TRBD2. CDR3 length equals 14 residues. Germline CDR1 reads MNHEY; CDR2 reads SVGAGI. J was trimmed by 6 bases and V by 10 bases; bases with no gene match: 9.

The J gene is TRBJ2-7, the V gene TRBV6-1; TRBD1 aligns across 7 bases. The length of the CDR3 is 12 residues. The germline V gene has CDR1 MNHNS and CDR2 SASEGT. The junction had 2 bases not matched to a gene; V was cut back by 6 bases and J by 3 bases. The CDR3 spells CASRGDSYEQYF. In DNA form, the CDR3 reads TGTGCCAGCAGGGGGGACAGCTACGAGCAGTACTTC.

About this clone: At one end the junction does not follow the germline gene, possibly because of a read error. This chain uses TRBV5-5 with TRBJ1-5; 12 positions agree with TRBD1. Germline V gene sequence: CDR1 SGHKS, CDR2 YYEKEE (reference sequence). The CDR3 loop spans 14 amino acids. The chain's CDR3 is CASSLGVGTGGWDF. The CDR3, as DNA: TGTGCCAGCAGCTTGGGAGTGGGGACAGGGGGCTGGGATTTT.

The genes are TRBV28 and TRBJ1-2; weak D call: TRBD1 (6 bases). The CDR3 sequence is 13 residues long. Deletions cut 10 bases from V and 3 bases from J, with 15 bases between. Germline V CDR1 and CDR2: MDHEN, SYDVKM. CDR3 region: CATMLDSDYGYTF. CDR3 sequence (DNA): TGTGCCACCATGCTGGACAGCGACTATGGCTACACCTTC.

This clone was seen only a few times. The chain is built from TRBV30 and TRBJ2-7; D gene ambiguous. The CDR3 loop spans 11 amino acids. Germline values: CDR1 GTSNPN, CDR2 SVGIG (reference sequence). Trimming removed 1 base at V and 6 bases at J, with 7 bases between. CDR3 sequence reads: CAWSGRAEQYF. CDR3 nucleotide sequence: TGTGCCTGGAGTGGACGGGCCGAGCAGTACTTC. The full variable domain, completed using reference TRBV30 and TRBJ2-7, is SQTIHQWPATLVQPVGSPLSLECTVEGTSNPNLYWYRQAAGRGLQLLFYSVGIGQISSEVPQNLSASRPQDRQFILSSKKLLLSDSGFYLCAWSGRAEQYFGPGTRLTVT.

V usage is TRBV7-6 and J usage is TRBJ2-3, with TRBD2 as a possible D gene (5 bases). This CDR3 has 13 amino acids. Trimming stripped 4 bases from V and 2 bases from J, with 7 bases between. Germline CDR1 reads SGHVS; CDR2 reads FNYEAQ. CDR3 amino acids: CASSSRDTDTQYF. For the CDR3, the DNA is TGTGCCAGCAGCTCGAGGGACACAGATACGCAGTATTTT.

The chain's CDR3 is CASSRRGRADEQFF. CDR3 nucleotides: TGTGCCAGTAGTCGACGCGGGAGGGCCGATGAGCAGTTCTTC. V usage is TRBV19 and J usage is TRBJ2-1; 9 bases are shared with TRBD2. This CDR3 is 14 amino acids long. Germline V gives CDR1 LNHDA, CDR2 SQIVND (reference sequence). V was pared by 5 bases and J by 8 bases, with 7 bases of the junction left unmatched.

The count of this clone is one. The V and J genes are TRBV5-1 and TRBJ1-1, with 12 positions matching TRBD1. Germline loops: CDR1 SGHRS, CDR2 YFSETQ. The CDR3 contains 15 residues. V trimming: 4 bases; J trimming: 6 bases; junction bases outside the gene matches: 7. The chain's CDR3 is CASSDRDRGLSEAFF. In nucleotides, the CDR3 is TGCGCCAGCAGCGACCGGGACAGGGGGCTATCTGAAGCTTTCTTT.

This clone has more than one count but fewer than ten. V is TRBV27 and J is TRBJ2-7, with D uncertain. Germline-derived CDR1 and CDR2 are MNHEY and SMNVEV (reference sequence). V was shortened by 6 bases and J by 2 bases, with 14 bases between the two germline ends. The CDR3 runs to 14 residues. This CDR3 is CASRLQRPPYEQYF. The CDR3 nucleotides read TGTGCCAGCAGACTACAGAGACCCCCCTACGAGCAGTACTTC.

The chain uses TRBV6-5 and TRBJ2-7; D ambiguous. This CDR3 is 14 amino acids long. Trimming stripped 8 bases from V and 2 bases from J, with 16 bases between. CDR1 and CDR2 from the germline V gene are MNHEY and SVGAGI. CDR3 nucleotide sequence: TGTGCCAGCCGCTCTATGGCAGCACCCTACGAGCAGTACTTC. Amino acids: CASRSMAAPYEQYF.

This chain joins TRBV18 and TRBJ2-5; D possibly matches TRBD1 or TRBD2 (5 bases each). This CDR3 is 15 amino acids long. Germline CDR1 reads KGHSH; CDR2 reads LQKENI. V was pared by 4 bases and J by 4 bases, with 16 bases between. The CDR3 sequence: CASSRNPGTGETQYF. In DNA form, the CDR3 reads TGTGCCAGCTCACGAAACCCTGGGACGGGAGAGACCCAGTACTTC. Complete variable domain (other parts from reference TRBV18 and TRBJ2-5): NAGVMQNPRHLVRRRGQEARLRCSPMKGHSHVYWYRQLPEEGLKFMVYLQKENIIDESGMPKERFSAEFPKEGPSILRIQQVVRGDSAAYFCASSRNPGTGETQYFGPGTRLLVL.

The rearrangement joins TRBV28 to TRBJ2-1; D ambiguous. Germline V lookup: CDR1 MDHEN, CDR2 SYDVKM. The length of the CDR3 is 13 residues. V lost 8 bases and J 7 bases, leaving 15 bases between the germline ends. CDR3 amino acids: CASAEGRINEQFF. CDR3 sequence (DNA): TGTGCCAGCGCTGAAGGACGGATTAATGAGCAGTTCTTC.

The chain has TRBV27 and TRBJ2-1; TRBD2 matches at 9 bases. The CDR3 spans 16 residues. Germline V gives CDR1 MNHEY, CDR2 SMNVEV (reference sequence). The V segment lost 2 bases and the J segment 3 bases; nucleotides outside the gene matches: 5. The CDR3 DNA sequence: TGTGCCAGCAGTTTAGCGGCGGGAGGGGGCTACAATGAGCAGTTCTTC. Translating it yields CASSLAAGGGYNEQFF.

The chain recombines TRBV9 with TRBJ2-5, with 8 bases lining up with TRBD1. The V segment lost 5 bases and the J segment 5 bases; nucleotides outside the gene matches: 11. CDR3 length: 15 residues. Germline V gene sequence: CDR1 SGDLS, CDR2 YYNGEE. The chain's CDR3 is CASSSTPGGRETQYF. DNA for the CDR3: TGTGCCAGCAGTTCCACCCCAGGGGGCCGGGAGACCCAGTACTTC.

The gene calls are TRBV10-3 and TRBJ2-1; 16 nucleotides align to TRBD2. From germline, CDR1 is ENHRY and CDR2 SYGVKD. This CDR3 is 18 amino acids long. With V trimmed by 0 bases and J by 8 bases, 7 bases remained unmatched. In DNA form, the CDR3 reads TGTGCCATCAGTGAGTCAGTTTGGGGACTAGCGGGAGGGCATGAGCAGTTCTTC. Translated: CAISESVWGLAGGHEQFF.

The CDR3 nucleotides read TGCGCCAGCAGCCAACAAGGGGGGTGGGAGCAGTTCTTC. Its protein product is CASSQQGGWEQFF. The J gene is TRBJ2-1, the V gene TRBV4-1, with D perhaps TRBD1 or TRBD2 (6 bases each). Trimming removed 2 bases at V and 10 bases at J, with 12 bases between. Looked up from germline, CDR1 is MGHRA and CDR2 is YSYEKL. The CDR3 spans 13 residues.

CDR3 protein: CASSSSGRHTDTQYF. The CDR3 DNA follows: TGTGCCAGCAGCTCTAGCGGGAGACACACAGATACGCAGTATTTT. This chain joins TRBV7-2 and TRBJ2-3, with 10 positions matching TRBD2. Germline CDR1 SGHTA, CDR2 FQGNSA. The CDR3 spans 15 residues. V was clipped by 4 bases and J by 2 bases; unmatched bases: 3.

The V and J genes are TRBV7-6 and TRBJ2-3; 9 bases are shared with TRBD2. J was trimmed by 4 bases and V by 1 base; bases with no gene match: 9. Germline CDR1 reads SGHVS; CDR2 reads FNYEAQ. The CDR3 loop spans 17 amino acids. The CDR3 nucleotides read TGTGCCAGCAGCTTAGATGAACTAGCGGGTGTGGCAGATACGCAGTATTTT. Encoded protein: CASSLDELAGVADTQYF.